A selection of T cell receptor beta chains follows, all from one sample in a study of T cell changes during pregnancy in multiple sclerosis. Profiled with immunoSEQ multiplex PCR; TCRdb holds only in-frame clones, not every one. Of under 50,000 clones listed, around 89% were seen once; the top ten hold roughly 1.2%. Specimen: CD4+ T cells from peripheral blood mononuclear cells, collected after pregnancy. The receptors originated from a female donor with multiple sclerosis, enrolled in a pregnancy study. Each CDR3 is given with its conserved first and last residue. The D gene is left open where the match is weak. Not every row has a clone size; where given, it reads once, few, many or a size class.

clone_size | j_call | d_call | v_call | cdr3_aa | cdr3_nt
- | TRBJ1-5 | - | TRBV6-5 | CASRMTANQPQHF | TGTGCCAGCAGGATGACAGCCAATCAGCCCCAGCATTTT
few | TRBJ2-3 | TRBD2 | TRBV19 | CASSPRGGFTDTQYF | TGTGCCAGTAGTCCTCGGGGGGGATTCACAGATACGCAGTATTTT
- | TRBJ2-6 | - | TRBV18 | CATQLRQATSSGANVLTF | TGTGCCACGCAACTTCGACAGGCCACTAGCTCTGGGGCCAACGTCCTGACTTTC
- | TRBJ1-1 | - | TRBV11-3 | CASSLEQNTEAFF | TGTGCCAGCAGCTTAGAACAGAACACTGAAGCTTTCTTT
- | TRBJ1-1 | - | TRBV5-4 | CASSPPTTNTEAFF | TGTGCCAGCAGCCCACCTACTACTAACACTGAAGCTTTCTTT
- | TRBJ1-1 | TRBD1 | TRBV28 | CASSLDRGRFGTEAFF | TGTGCCAGCAGTTTAGACAGGGGAAGATTTGGCACTGAAGCTTTCTTT
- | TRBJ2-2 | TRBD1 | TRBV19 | CASSIQWTGFGGELFF | TGTGCCAGTAGTATTCAATGGACAGGGTTTGGCGGGGAGCTGTTTTTT
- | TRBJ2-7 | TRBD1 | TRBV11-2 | CASSPTGQTGPYF | TGTGCCAGCAGCCCCACGGGACAGACGGGCCCGTACTTC
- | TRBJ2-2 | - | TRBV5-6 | CATTGPMRELFF | TGTGCCACCACTGGGCCTATGAGGGAGCTGTTTTTT
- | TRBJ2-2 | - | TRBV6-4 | CASSPSDTGELFF | TGTGCCAGCAGTCCTAGCGACACCGGGGAGCTGTTTTTT
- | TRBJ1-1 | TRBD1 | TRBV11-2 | CASSRTDRGTEAFF | TGTGCCAGCAGCCGTACGGACAGGGGCACTGAAGCTTTCTTT
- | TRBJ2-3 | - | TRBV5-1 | CASSPGRYGTDTQYF | TGCGCCAGCAGTCCCGGGAGATACGGCACAGATACGCAGTATTTT
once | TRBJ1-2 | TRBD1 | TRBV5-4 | CASSLDRGDGYTF | TGTGCCAGCAGCTTGGACAGGGGCGATGGCTACACCTTC
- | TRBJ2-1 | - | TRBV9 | CASSGGEYNEQFF | TGTGCCAGCAGCGGGGGAGAGTACAATGAGCAGTTCTTC
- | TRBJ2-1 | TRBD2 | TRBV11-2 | CASSLVTRASGDNEQFF | TGTGCCAGCAGCTTAGTAACCAGGGCTAGCGGGGACAATGAGCAGTTCTTC
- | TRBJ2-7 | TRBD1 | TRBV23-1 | CASSQSWDRRGYEQYF | TGCGCCAGCAGTCAATCTTGGGACAGACGAGGCTACGAGCAGTACTTC
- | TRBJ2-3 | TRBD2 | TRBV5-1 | CASSQGTSGSGIDTQYF | TGCGCCAGCAGCCAAGGGACTAGCGGGAGCGGAATAGATACGCAGTATTTT
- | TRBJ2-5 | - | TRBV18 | CASSAYQETQYF | TGTGCCAGCTCAGCGTACCAAGAGACCCAGTACTTC
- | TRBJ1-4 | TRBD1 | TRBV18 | CASSPGQGEKLFF | TGTGCCAGCTCACCAGGACAGGGTGAAAAACTGTTTTTT
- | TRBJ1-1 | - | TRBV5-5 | CASSPWADLLRRGAFF | TGTGCCAGCAGCCCCTGGGCAGATTTATTAAGGAGGGGAGCTTTCTTT
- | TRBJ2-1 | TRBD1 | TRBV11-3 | CASSPPGQGNEQFF | TGTGCCAGCAGCCCACCGGGACAGGGAAATGAGCAGTTCTTC
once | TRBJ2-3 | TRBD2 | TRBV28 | CASSGPGLAWGTDTQYF | TGTGCCAGCAGTGGACCGGGACTAGCGTGGGGCACAGATACGCAGTATTTT
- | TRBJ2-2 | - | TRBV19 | CASSQLSSSTGELFF | TGTGCCAGTAGCCAACTATCCTCTTCCACCGGGGAGCTGTTTTTT
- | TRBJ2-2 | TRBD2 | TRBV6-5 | CASTALAGPTGELFF | TGTGCCAGCACCGCCCTAGCGGGACCCACCGGGGAGCTGTTTTTT
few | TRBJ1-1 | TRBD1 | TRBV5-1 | CASRGTANTEAFF | TGCGCCAGCAGGGGGACAGCGAACACTGAAGCTTTCTTT